This T cell receptor (beta chain) was captured by sequencing in a study of shared clonotypes between healthy human individuals. Study-level background: The study drew on two women and a few men aged 18 to 49 as donors. General study points: Memory subsets generally showed smaller estimated richness than naive subsets did. When naive CD4 clonotypes were compared across a few donors, around 5% were shared.

Splitting of each subset's genomic DNA was done evenly across several immunoSEQ plates. Some clones are missing from TCRdb's copy, which holds only in-frame ones; the method was immunoSEQ multiplex PCR. The sample consists of about 2.1 million clones, just over 90% of them appearing once. Terminally differentiated effector memory CD45RA+ cells were excluded by CCR7 positive selection of CD45RO-negative cells. In the case of this clone: The target antigen is unknown.

CDR1 and CDR2 (germline): MDHEN, SYDVKM. The CDR3 totals 13 residues. V was cut by 6 bases and J by 5 bases, with 13 bases left in between. The J gene is TRBJ2-5, the V gene TRBV28; D is perhaps TRBD2 (6 bases). This TCR was recovered from a man younger than 30 in good health. Some clones in this sample may be carry-over from other donors' samples. What was sequenced was naive CD8+ T cells from PBMCs. The chain's CDR3 is CASSRDFKETQYF. Written as DNA, the CDR3 is TGTGCCAGCAGCAGGGACTTCAAGGAGACCCAGTACTTC.